The 25 T cell receptor beta chains reported below all come from one sample, sequenced in a study of cytomegalovirus exposure and HLA in healthy donors. Assay: immunoSEQ multiplex PCR; the TCRdb copy retains only in-frame clones and omits some. The sample yields about 140,000 clones, 86% seen once. The sequenced material came from PBMCs. Every receptor here comes from a man younger than 35 in good health and CMV-seronegative.

This chain connects TRBV5-6 to TRBJ1-3, with 9 bases fitting TRBD1. The length of the CDR3 is 14 residues. J gave up 5 bases and V 5 bases, and 5 bases lay outside the gene matches. Germline loops: CDR1 SGHDT, CDR2 YYEEEE. The CDR3, as DNA: TGTGCCAGCAGAGGGACAGGGTCCAGAAACACCATATATTTT. This gives the protein CASRGTGSRNTIYF. Together with reference TRBV5-6 and TRBJ1-3, the CDR3 gives the full variable domain: DAGVTQSPTHLIKTRGQQVTLRCSPKSGHDTVSWYQQALGQGPQFIFQYYEEEERQRGNFPDRFSGHQFPNYSSELNVNALLLGDSALYLCASRGTGSRNTIYFGEGSWLTVV.

The rearrangement uses TRBV9 and TRBJ2-3; 9 bases line up with TRBD1. Germline-derived CDR1 and CDR2 are SGDLS and YYNGEE. CDR3 length: 15 amino acids. Losses at the gene ends were 4 bases for V and 5 bases for J; bases not matched to a gene: 8. The CDR3 reads CASSPRDREGDTQYF. DNA for the CDR3: TGTGCCAGCAGCCCCAGGGACAGGGAGGGAGATACGCAGTATTTT.

V gene TRBV9 combines with J gene TRBJ2-2; 7 positions agree with TRBD1. V lost 4 bases and J lost 3; bases outside the gene matches: 9. Per the germline V gene, CDR1 is SGDLS and CDR2 is YYNGEE. The CDR3 has 16 amino acids. The CDR3 reads CASSSRQGKDTGELFF. The CDR3 nucleotides are TGTGCCAGCAGCTCGCGACAGGGAAAGGACACCGGGGAGCTGTTTTTT. The variable domain in full, with the rest retrieved from reference TRBV9 and TRBJ2-2, is DSGVTQTPKHLITATGQRVTLRCSPRSGDLSVYWYQQSLDQGLQFLIQYYNGEERAKGNILERFSAQQFPDLHSELNLSSLELGDSALYFCASSSRQGKDTGELFFGEGSRLTVL.

This chain joins TRBV15 and TRBJ2-5; a possible D gene is TRBD2 (7 bases). Trimming took off 3 bases at V and 4 bases at J, with 12 bases between the two ends. CDR3 length: 14 residues. In germline, CDR1 is LNHNV, CDR2 YYDKDF (reference sequence). The CDR3 sequence: CATSSRGGGETQYF. The CDR3 DNA reads TGTGCCACCAGCAGTAGAGGGGGGGGAGAGACCCAGTACTTC. Complete variable domain (other parts from reference TRBV15 and TRBJ2-5): DAMVIQNPRYQVTQFGKPVTLSCSQTLNHNVMYWYQQKSSQAPKLLFHYYDKDFNNEADTPDNFQSRRPNTSFCFLDIRSPGLGDTAMYLCATSSRGGGETQYFGPGTRLLVL.

The V and J genes are TRBV9 and TRBJ2-1; 7 bases line up with TRBD2. CDR1 SGDLS and CDR2 YYNGEE come from the germline V gene. CDR3 length: 16 residues. The V and J ends lost 4 bases and 9 bases, in that order; junction bases with no gene match: 16. CDR3 region: CASSWRTGGTGGEQFF. In DNA form, the CDR3 reads TGTGCCAGCAGCTGGAGGACCGGGGGAACGGGAGGTGAGCAGTTCTTC. Based on the CDR3 plus reference TRBV9 and TRBJ2-1, the full variable domain is DSGVTQTPKHLITATGQRVTLRCSPRSGDLSVYWYQQSLDQGLQFLIQYYNGEERAKGNILERFSAQQFPDLHSELNLSSLELGDSALYFCASSWRTGGTGGEQFFGPGTRLTVL.

The genes are TRBV6-6 and TRBJ1-1, with D unclear. Trimming pared 4 bases from V and 7 bases from J, leaving 10 bases between. The CDR3 contains 12 residues. From germline, CDR1 is MNHNY and CDR2 SVGAGI (reference sequence). CDR3: CASSWVRGEAFF. The CDR3 bases are TGTGCCAGCAGTTGGGTTCGGGGTGAAGCTTTCTTT.

This clone has a single count. The rearrangement uses TRBV29-1 and TRBJ1-2; 7 nucleotides line up with TRBD1. V was clipped by 0 bases and J by 8 bases; unmatched bases: 9. Germline V gene data show CDR1 as SQVTM and CDR2 as ANQGSEA. The CDR3 consists of 14 residues. This CDR3 reads CSVEEATGVGGYTF. The CDR3 DNA follows: TGCAGCGTTGAAGAGGCAACAGGGGTGGGCGGCTACACCTTC.

V usage is TRBV6-1 and J usage is TRBJ2-2, with 8 bases that match TRBD2. In germline, CDR1 is MNHNS, CDR2 SASEGT. V lost 4 bases and J lost 1; bases outside the gene matches: 5. The CDR3 length is 16 residues. The CDR3 nucleotides are TGTGCCAGCAGTGCCAGAGCGGGAGAGAACACCGGGGAGCTGTTTTTT. It encodes CASSARAGENTGELFF.

The chain is built from TRBV29-1 and TRBJ2-7; TRBD1 agrees at 7 bases. This CDR3 comprises 12 residues. V gave up 7 bases and J gave up 5 bases; unmatched junction bases: 8. Germline lookup yields CDR1 SQVTM and CDR2 ANQGSEA. The CDR3 loop is CSAVGTVNEQYF. The CDR3 DNA follows: TGCAGCGCCGTAGGGACAGTTAACGAGCAGTACTTC.

The rearrangement links TRBV15 to TRBJ1-4, with D maybe TRBD1 (6 bases). This CDR3 is built from 17 residues. Trimming took off 0 bases at V and 0 bases at J, with 11 bases between the two ends. CDR1 is LNHNV, CDR2 YYDKDF, per germline (reference sequence). This chain's CDR3 is CATSREDRVATNEKLFF. CDR3 nucleotide sequence: TGTGCCACCAGCAGAGAGGACAGAGTTGCAACTAATGAAAAACTGTTTTTT.

The rearrangement uses TRBV28 and TRBJ2-1; TRBD2 matches 7 bases. J lost 9 bases, V lost 6 bases, and 17 bases had no gene match. The CDR3 has 16 amino acids. Germline V gene data show CDR1 as MDHEN and CDR2 as SYDVKM. DNA of the CDR3: TGTGCCAGCAGCAGCCGGCGCCAGGCGGGGGTGGTTGAGCAGTTCTTC. Its translation is CASSSRRQAGVVEQFF.

The chain uses TRBV10-3 and TRBJ1-2; 7 nucleotides line up with TRBD1. CDR1 ENHRY and CDR2 SYGVKD come from the germline V gene. Germline trimming cut 3 bases from V and 12 bases from J; bases unmatched to any gene: 10. CDR3 size: 13 residues. The CDR3 bases are TGTGCCATCAGTGAAACGGGACAGTCGAAGGACACCTTC. It codes for CAISETGQSKDTF.

Many counts were recorded for this clone. This rearrangement joins TRBV2 to TRBJ2-7; 10 bases agree with TRBD2. The CDR3 totals 13 residues. The germline V gene has CDR1 SNHLY and CDR2 FYNNEI. CDR3 nucleotide sequence: TGTGCCAGCAGTCCCCCCCTAGCGGGGGCGGCGGCGGTC. Translated: CASSPPLAGAAAV.

The chain is built from TRBV5-1 and TRBJ1-1, with D maybe TRBD1 (5 bases). V was trimmed by 4 bases and J by 1 base, leaving 8 bases between them. CDR3 length: 13 amino acids. Germline V lookup: CDR1 SGHRS, CDR2 YFSETQ. The CDR3 loop reads CASSRGQNTEAFF. CDR3 coding DNA: TGCGCCAGCAGCCGAGGACAGAACACTGAAGCTTTCTTT.

The chain joins TRBV5-1 to TRBJ2-7; weak D call: TRBD1 (7 bases). The CDR3 is 13 amino acids. Trimming pared 3 bases from V and 6 bases from J, leaving 13 bases between. CDR1 is SGHRS, CDR2 YFSETQ, per germline. The CDR3 region has the DNA TGCGCCAGCAGCTCTGGGCAGGGGGGCGAGCAGTACTTC. Its protein is CASSSGQGGEQYF.

The CDR3 protein is CASTTGTPSYEQYF. CDR3 bases: TGTGCCAGCACCACCGGGACACCGTCCTACGAGCAGTACTTC. The V and J genes are TRBV18 and TRBJ2-7; D might be TRBD1 (6 bases). CDR1 and CDR2 (germline): KGHSH, LQKENI. The CDR3 has 14 amino acids. Trimming removed 8 bases from V and 1 base from J, with 15 bases in between.

J is TRBJ2-1 and V is TRBV7-2; D is unresolved. Germline assignment: CDR1 SGHTA and CDR2 FQGNSA. The CDR3 runs to 13 residues. Trimming removed 4 bases from V and 7 bases from J, with 11 bases in between. The CDR3 reads CASSWAFRNEQFF. The DNA of the CDR3 is TGTGCCAGCAGCTGGGCATTTAGGAATGAGCAGTTCTTC.

The genes are TRBV15 and TRBJ2-6; possibly TRBD1 for D (5 bases). The CDR3 sequence is 15 residues long. The V gene lost 0 bases and the J gene lost 3 bases, with 6 bases spanning the gap. CDR1 LNHNV and CDR2 YYDKDF come from the germline V gene (reference sequence). The CDR3 region is CATSREGDGANVLTF. In nucleotides, the CDR3 is TGTGCCACCAGCAGAGAAGGGGATGGGGCCAACGTCCTGACTTTC.

The chain joins TRBV19 to TRBJ2-3, with 13 bases identical to TRBD2. V was clipped by 5 bases and J by 2 bases; unmatched bases: 1. Germline CDR1 reads LNHDA; CDR2 reads SQIVND (reference sequence). This CDR3 is 15 amino acids long. CDR3 loop: CASSGTSGVTDTQYF. CDR3 sequence (DNA): TGTGCCAGTAGTGGGACTAGCGGGGTCACAGATACGCAGTATTTT.

The sample holds one count of this clone. V is TRBV7-6 and J is TRBJ1-2, with D maybe TRBD1 (5 bases). From germline, CDR1 is SGHVS and CDR2 FNYEAQ. The length of the CDR3 is 13 residues. V was clipped by 5 bases and J by 4 bases, with 11 bases between them. CDR3 nucleotide sequence: TGTGCCAGCAGCCCCCAGGGAGGCTATGGCTACACCTTC. This translates into CASSPQGGYGYTF.

This clone was observed a single time. The V call is TRBV11-2, the J call TRBJ2-7, with 11 bases matching TRBD1. V was clipped by 5 bases and J by 1 base; unmatched bases: 4. Germline V gene sequence: CDR1 SGHAT, CDR2 FQNNGV. The CDR3 is 15 amino acids. The CDR3 nucleotides read TGTGCCAGCAGCCAGGGACAGGGGGTTTCCTACGAGCAGTACTTC. Protein product: CASSQGQGVSYEQYF.

V is TRBV5-1 and J is TRBJ2-3; TRBD2 matches 10 bases. V dropped 4 bases and J dropped 4; count of bases not matched to a gene: 6. CDR1 SGHRS and CDR2 YFSETQ come from the germline V gene. The length of the CDR3 is 15 residues. DNA for the CDR3: TGCGCCAGCAGCCCTACAGCGGGAGGGCCAGATACGCAGTATTTT. Its protein is CASSPTAGGPDTQYF. The entire variable domain, with the rest obtained from reference TRBV5-1 and TRBJ2-3, is as follows: KAGVTQTPRYLIKTRGQQVTLSCSPISGHRSVSWYQQTPGQGLQFLFEYFSETQRNKGNFPGRFSGRQFSNSRSEMNVSTLELGDSALYLCASSPTAGGPDTQYFGPGTRLTVL.

This clone was seen only once. This sequence joins TRBV28 and TRBJ1-1; the D is unclear. The germline CDR1 and CDR2 sequences are MDHEN and SYDVKM. Trimming removed 3 bases at V and 1 base at J, with 6 bases between. The CDR3 runs 13 residues. CDR3 in amino acids: CASSFSSNTEAFF. The CDR3 nucleotides read TGTGCCAGCAGTTTTTCGTCGAACACTGAAGCTTTCTTT.

The chain couples TRBV5-6 to TRBJ2-5; the match to TRBD2 covers 8 bases. Germline loops: CDR1 SGHDT, CDR2 YYEEEE. V lost 0 bases to trimming and J lost 3 bases; unmatched junction nucleotides: 4. The CDR3 has 15 amino acids. The CDR3 region has the DNA TGTGCCAGCAGCTTGGGAGGGACTAGGGAAGAGACCCAGTACTTC. This encodes CASSLGGTREETQYF.

The V gene is TRBV2, the J gene TRBJ2-2; 9 bases agree with TRBD1. Germline CDR1 and CDR2: SNHLY and FYNNEI. This CDR3 is 17 amino acids long. Trimming took 6 bases from V and 5 from J; bases not matched to a gene: 13. The CDR3 nucleotides are TGTGCCAGCAGGAGGGAGAGGGGGACAGGGCATACCGGGGAGCTGTTTTTT. Translating gives CASRRERGTGHTGELFF.